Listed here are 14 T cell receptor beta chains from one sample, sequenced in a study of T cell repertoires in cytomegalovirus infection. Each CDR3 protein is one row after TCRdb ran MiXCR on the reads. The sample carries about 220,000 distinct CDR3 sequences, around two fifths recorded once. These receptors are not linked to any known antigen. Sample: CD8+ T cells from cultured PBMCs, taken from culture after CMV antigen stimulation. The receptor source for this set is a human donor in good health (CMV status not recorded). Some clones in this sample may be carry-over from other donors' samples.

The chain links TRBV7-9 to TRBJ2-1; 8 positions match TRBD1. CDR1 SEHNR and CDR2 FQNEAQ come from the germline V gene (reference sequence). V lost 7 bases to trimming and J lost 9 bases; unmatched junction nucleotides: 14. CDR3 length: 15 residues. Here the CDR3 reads CASTGQGLVDSEQFF. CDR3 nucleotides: TGTGCCAGCACCGGACAGGGATTGGTCGACAGTGAGCAGTTCTTC. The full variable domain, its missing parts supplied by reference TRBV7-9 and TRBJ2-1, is DTGVSQNPRHKITKRGQNVTFRCDPISEHNRLYWYRQTLGQGPEFLTYFQNEAQLEKSRLLSDRFSAERPKGSFSTLEIQRTEQGDSAMYLCASTGQGLVDSEQFFGPGTRLTVL.

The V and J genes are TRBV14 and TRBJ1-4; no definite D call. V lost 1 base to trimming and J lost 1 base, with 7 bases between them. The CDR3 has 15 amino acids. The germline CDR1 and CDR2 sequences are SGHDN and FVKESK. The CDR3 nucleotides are TGTGCCAGCAGCCAAGTGCGGGGAACTAATGAAAAACTGTTTTTT. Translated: CASSQVRGTNEKLFF.

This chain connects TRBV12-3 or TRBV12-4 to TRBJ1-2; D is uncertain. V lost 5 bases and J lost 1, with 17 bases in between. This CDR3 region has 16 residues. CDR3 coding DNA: TGTGCCAGCAGTCCGCCGGAACCCTTATTTAACTATGGCTACACCTTC. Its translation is CASSPPEPLFNYGYTF.

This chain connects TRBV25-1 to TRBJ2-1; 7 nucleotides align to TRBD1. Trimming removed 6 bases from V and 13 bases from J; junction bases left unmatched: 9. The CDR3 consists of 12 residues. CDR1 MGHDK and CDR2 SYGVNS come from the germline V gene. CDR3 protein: CASSHPTGNQFF. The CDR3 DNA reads TGTGCCAGCAGCCACCCGACAGGGAACCAGTTCTTC. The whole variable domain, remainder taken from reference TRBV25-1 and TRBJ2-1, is EADIYQTPRYLVIGTGKKITLECSQTMGHDKMYWYQQDPGMELHLIHYSYGVNSTEKGDLSSESTVSRIRTEHFPLTLESARPSHTSQYLCASSHPTGNQFFGPGTRLTVL.

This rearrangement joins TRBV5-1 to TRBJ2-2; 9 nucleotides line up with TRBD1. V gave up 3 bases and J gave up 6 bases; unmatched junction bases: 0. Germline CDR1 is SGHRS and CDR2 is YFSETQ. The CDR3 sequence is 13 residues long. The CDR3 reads CASSWTGAGELFF. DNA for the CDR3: TGCGCCAGCAGCTGGACAGGGGCCGGGGAGCTGTTTTTT.

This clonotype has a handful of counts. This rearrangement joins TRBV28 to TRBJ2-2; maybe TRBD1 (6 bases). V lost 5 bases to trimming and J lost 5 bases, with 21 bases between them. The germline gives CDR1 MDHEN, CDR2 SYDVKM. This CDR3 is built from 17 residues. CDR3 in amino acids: CASSPKQTGRWTGELFF. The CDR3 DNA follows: TGTGCCAGCAGTCCCAAACAGACAGGACGGTGGACCGGGGAGCTGTTTTTT.

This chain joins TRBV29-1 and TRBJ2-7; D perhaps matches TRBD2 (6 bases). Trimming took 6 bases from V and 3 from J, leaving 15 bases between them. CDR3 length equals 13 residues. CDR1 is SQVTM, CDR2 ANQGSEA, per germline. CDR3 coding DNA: TGCAGCGTCCGCGGGACGGAAAGCTACGAGCAGTACTTC. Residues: CSVRGTESYEQYF.

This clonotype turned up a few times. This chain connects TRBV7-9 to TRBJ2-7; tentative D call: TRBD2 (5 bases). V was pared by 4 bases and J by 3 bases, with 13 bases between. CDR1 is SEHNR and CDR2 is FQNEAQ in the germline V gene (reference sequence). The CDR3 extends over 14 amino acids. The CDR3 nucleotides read TGTGCCAGCAGCTCCCCGACGGGAAGCTACGAGCAGTACTTC. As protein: CASSSPTGSYEQYF.

The CDR3 region is CASSFGLARTDTQYF. CDR3 DNA sequence: TGTGCCAGCAGCTTCGGACTAGCGCGCACAGATACGCAGTATTTT. The V and J genes are TRBV7-3 and TRBJ2-3; 9 bases map to TRBD2. Germline lookup yields CDR1 SGHTA and CDR2 FQGTGA. The trim removed 3 bases at V and 1 base at J, leaving 2 bases unmatched. The CDR3 is 15 residues long. Using reference TRBV7-3 and TRBJ2-3 for the parts outside the CDR3, the full variable domain is GAGVSQTPSNKVTEKGKYVELRCDPISGHTALYWYRQSLGQGPEFLIYFQGTGAADDSGLPNDRFFAVRPEGSVSTLKIQRTERGDSAVYLCASSFGLARTDTQYFGPGTRLTVL.

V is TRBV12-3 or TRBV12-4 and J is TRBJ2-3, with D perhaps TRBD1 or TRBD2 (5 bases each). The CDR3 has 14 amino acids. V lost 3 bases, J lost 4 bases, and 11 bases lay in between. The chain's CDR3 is CASSFVGEADTQYF. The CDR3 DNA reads TGTGCCAGCAGTTTTGTGGGGGAAGCAGATACGCAGTATTTT.

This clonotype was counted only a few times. Written as DNA, the CDR3 is TGTGCCAGCAGCAAGGCGGGACAGGGGCGGCAAGAGACCCAGTACTTC. Its protein product is CASSKAGQGRQETQYF. This chain joins TRBV7-6 and TRBJ2-5, with 10 bases that match TRBD1. Germline CDR1 is SGHVS and CDR2 is FNYEAQ. The CDR3 contains 16 residues. Trimming at V came to 5 bases and at J to 2 bases, leaving 8 bases not matched to a gene.

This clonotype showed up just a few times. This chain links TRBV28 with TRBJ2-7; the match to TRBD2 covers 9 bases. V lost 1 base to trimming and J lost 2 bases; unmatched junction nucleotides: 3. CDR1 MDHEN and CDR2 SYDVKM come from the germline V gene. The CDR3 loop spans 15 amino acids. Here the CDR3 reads CASSLFAGGAYEQYF. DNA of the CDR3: TGTGCCAGCAGTTTATTCGCGGGAGGGGCCTACGAGCAGTACTTC.

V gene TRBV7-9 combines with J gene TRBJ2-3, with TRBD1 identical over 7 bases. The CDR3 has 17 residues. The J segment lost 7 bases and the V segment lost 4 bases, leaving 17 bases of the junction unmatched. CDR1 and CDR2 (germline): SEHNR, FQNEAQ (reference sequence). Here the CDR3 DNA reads TGTGCCAGCAGCTCCACACGGGACAGCCCTACGAAAAATACGCAGTATTTT. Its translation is CASSSTRDSPTKNTQYF.

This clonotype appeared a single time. CDR3 region: CSAGTTDSYEQYF. Written as DNA, the CDR3 is TGCAGCGCTGGGACAACAGACTCCTACGAGCAGTACTTC. V usage is TRBV29-1 and J usage is TRBJ2-7, with D possibly TRBD1 on 6 matching bases. V was pared by 7 bases and J by 0 bases, with 13 bases between. The CDR3 contains 13 residues. Germline loops: CDR1 SQVTM, CDR2 ANQGSEA.